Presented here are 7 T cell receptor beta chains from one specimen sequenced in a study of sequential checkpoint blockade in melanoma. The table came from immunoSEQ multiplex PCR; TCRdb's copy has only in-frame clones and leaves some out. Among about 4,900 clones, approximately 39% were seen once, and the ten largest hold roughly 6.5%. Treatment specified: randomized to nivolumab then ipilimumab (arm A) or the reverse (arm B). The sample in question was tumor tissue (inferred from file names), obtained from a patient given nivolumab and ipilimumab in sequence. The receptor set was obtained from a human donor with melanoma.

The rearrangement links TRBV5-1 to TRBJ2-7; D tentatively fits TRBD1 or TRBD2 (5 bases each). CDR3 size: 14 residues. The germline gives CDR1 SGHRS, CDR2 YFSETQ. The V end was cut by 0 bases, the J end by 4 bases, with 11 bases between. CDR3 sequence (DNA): TGCGCCAGCAGCTTGGAACTAGGGGATTACGAGCAGTACTTC. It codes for CASSLELGDYEQYF.

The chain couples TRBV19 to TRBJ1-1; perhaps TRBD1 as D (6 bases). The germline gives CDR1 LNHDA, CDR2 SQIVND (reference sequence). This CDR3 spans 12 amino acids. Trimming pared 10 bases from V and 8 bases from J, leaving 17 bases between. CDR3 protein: CATYRQQGEAFF. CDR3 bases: TGTGCCACATACCGACAGCAGGGGGAAGCTTTCTTT.

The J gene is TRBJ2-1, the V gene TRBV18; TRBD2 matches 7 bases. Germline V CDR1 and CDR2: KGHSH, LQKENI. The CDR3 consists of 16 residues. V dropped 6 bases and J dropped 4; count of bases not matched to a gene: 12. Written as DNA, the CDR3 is TGTGCCAGCTCTCCCCCCAGCGGGACCTCATACAATGAGCAGTTCTTC. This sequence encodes CASSPPSGTSYNEQFF.

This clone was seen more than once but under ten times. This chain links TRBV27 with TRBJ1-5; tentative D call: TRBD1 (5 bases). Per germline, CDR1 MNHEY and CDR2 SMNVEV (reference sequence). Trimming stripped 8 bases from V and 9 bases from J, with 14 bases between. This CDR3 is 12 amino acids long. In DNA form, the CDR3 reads TGTGCCAGCGGGACGGACTGGCTGCCCCAGCATTTT. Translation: CASGTDWLPQHF.

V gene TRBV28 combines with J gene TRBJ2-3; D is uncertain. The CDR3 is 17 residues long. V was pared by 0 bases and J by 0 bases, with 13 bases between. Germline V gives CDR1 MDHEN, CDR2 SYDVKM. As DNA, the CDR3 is TGTGCCAGCAGTTTATGGCAGACTCTAAGTAGCACAGATACGCAGTATTTT. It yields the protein CASSLWQTLSSTDTQYF.

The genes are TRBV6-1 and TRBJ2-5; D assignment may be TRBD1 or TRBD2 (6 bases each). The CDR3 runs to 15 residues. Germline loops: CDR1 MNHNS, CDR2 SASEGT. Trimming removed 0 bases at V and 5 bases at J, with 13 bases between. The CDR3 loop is CASSEASGARETQYF. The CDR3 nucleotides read TGTGCCAGCAGTGAAGCTTCGGGGGCGCGGGAGACCCAGTACTTC.

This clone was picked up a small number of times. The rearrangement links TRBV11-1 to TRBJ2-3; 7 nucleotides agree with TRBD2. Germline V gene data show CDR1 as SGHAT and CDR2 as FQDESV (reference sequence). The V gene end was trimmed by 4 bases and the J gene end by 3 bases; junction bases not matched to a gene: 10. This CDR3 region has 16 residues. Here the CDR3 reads CASSSLAGVMTDTQYF. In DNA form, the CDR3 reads TGTGCCAGCAGCTCCTTGGCGGGAGTGATGACAGATACGCAGTATTTT.